The clone carrying this T cell receptor beta chain was seen a few times. No antigen is known for it. This sample was included in a study of Graves' ophthalmopathy and Graves' hyperthyroidism. Whole-study findings and limits: Both an approximately 70% sensitivity and a 72.22% specificity characterized the model's predictions of ophthalmopathy progression.

Researchers took RNA transcripts and amplified TCR beta CDR3 regions from them. Scientists carried out first-round RT-PCR using HTBI primers and then a second-round multiplex PCR. Each CDR3 protein is one row after TCRdb ran MiXCR on the multiplex PCR reads. The table lists around 1.1 million distinct CDR3 sequences, about two fifths of them singletons, with around 10% in the top ten. The origin of this receptor is an adult man with Graves' hyperthyroidism. The sample taken for sequencing was peripheral blood or thyroid tissue (not recorded which).

In DNA form, the CDR3 reads TGTGCCAGCAGTTACTCGGTAATCTCAGCGGGGACGGGAGAAGCTTTCTTT. It encodes CASSYSVISAGTGEAFF. This rearrangement joins TRBV6-5 to TRBJ1-1, with D possibly matching TRBD1 (5 bases). Trimming took 0 bases from V and 8 from J, leaving 22 bases between them. Germline lookup yields CDR1 MNHEY and CDR2 SVGAGI. The length of the CDR3 is 17 residues.